This TCR beta chain was found in a study of metastatic and nonmetastatic thyroid tumors (dated by TCRdb to the early 2020s). Concerning the study at large: Repertoires from peripheral blood and from tumor or nodule tissue samples of malignant and benign thyroid patients were compared.

The investigation overall reported the following: In both blood and tumor samples, malignant tumors were reported to have significantly higher TCR beta diversity than benign nodules.

The germline V gene yields MDHEN for CDR1 and SYDVKM for CDR2. The germline ends are 14 bases apart after V is trimmed by 6 bases and J by 2 bases. The CDR3 runs 15 residues from the cysteine to the phenylalanine. Only the CDR3 portion is preserved as DNA: 45 bases, with reading frame beginning at the first base. This clone was seen ten or more times. There is no known antigen for this receptor. Base qualities are not provided; no much larger clone lies one nucleotide away. Library method: PCR. The run used an Illumina HiSeq 4000. The TCR beta-chain CDR3 region of each patient was profiled by high-throughput sequencing. The authors processed their data as follows. A classifier to discriminate distant-metastatic papillary thyroid cancer patients was built from CDR3 differences across clinicopathological groups. The Shannon index was used to assess repertoire diversity, and the Morisita-Horn index was used to assess tumor-blood repertoire similarity. TCRdb applied fastp at Q25 and MiXCR to the public reads, then kept only in-frame beta chains. In this record, the V and J calls reflect TCRdb's handling and not the investigators' own analysis. The sample table records about 31,000 clones; under 20% of these occur just once. The ten most abundant clones make up roughly 10% of the sample.

None of the patients had been given any treatment before thyroid surgery. Patient clinical samples collected from the early 2010s to the late 2010s were retrospectively analysed using T-cell receptor beta sequencing. This sequence was found in a female donor with papillary thyroid cancer or a benign thyroid nodule (not recorded which). Some clones in this sample may be carry-over from other donors' samples. The V and J genes are TRBV28 and TRBJ1-3, with TRBD1 perhaps the D gene, on 5 matching bases. What was sequenced was blood. The CDR3 here reads CASRRGDPPGNTIYF. The sequenced DNA is TGTGCCAGCAGGAGAGGGGATCCTCCTGGAAACACCATATATTTT. Supplemented by the reference TRBV28 and TRBJ1-3 proteins around the CDR3, the complete variable domain is DVKVTQSSRYLVKRTGEKVFLECVQDMDHENMFWYRQDPGLGLRLIYFSYDVKMKEKGDIPEGYSVSREKKERFSLILESASTNQTSMYLCASRRGDPPGNTIYFGEGSWLTVV.